Presented here are 5 T cell receptor beta chains from one specimen sequenced in a study of cytomegalovirus exposure and HLA in healthy donors. PCR employed 60 Vbeta and 13 Jbeta primers. The table came from immunoSEQ multiplex PCR; TCRdb's copy has only in-frame clones and leaves some out. The table includes 150,000 to 170,000 clones, more than 75% detected once. The sequencing input was PBMCs. The receptors here all came from a man aged 30-40 years in good health and CMV-seropositive.

V gene TRBV6-5 combines with J gene TRBJ1-3; D perhaps matches TRBD1 (5 bases). Trimming took 2 bases from V and 3 from J, leaving 14 bases between them. This CDR3 has 16 amino acids. The germline CDR1 and CDR2 sequences are MNHEY and SVGAGI. The CDR3 here is CASSYPKSRVGNTIYF. DNA of the CDR3: TGTGCCAGCAGTTACCCCAAAAGCAGGGTTGGAAACACCATATATTTT.

This rearrangement joins TRBV28 to TRBJ1-1; 7 bases fit TRBD1. The CDR3 is 14 residues long. The V and J ends lost 3 bases and 0 bases, in that order; junction bases with no gene match: 1. CDR1 and CDR2 from the germline V gene are MDHEN and SYDVKM. CDR3: CASSLGQMNTEAFF. The CDR3 coding sequence is TGTGCCAGCAGTTTGGGACAGATGAACACTGAAGCTTTCTTT. The full variable domain, in which reference TRBV28 and TRBJ1-1 provide the parts outside the CDR3, is DVKVTQSSRYLVKRTGEKVFLECVQDMDHENMFWYRQDPGLGLRLIYFSYDVKMKEKGDIPEGYSVSREKKERFSLILESASTNQTSMYLCASSLGQMNTEAFFGQGTRLTVV.

The rearrangement uses TRBV12-2 and TRBJ1-5; TRBD1 reflects the table's D call only, with no check against the DNA. TRBV12-2 is described as a pseudogene. The CDR3 extends over 17 amino acids. CDR3 amino acids: CASRLGLQSIYNQPQHF. DNA of the CDR3: TGTGCAAGTCGCTTAGGCCTACAGTCAATCTACAATCAGCCCCAGCATTTT.

The J gene is TRBJ2-3, the V gene TRBV7-9; D perhaps matches TRBD2 (6 bases). The germline V gene encodes CDR1 SEHNR and CDR2 FQNEAQ (reference sequence). The CDR3 has 14 amino acids. V was pared by 5 bases and J by 2 bases, with 11 bases between. The CDR3 DNA reads as TGTGCCAGCAGCACGGGACTCTCCACAGATACGCAGTATTTT. It yields the protein CASSTGLSTDTQYF. Full variable domain (outside the CDR3, taken from reference TRBV7-9 and TRBJ2-3): DTGVSQNPRHKITKRGQNVTFRCDPISEHNRLYWYRQTLGQGPEFLTYFQNEAQLEKSRLLSDRFSAERPKGSFSTLEIQRTEQGDSAMYLCASSTGLSTDTQYFGPGTRLTVL.

The V and J genes are TRBV4-3 and TRBJ2-3; 13 bases fit TRBD2. Germline lookup yields CDR1 LGHNA and CDR2 YSLEER. This CDR3 spans 18 amino acids. V shed 4 bases, J shed 2 bases, and the junction held 9 bases outside the gene matches. CDR3 residues: CASSRGETSGGVTDTQYF. For the CDR3, the DNA is TGCGCCAGCAGCCGTGGGGAAACTAGCGGGGGGGTCACAGATACGCAGTATTTT.